Presented here are 15 T cell receptor beta chains from one specimen sequenced in a study of human T cells and chemical hapten exposure. Indicated time point: patch test 2, 6 weeks after DPC sensitization. Treatment specified: therapeutic diphenylcyclopropenone sensitization with weekly scalp DPC. TCRdb passed the RACE reads through MiXCR, listing each CDR3 protein once. The sample contains 80,000 to 95,000 distinct CDR3 sequences, 11% of which appear only once. The sequences come from whole blood, collected in connection with sensitization to the hapten diphenylcyclopropenone (DPC). All receptors derive from a man aged 40-55 years with alopecia areata. Some clones in this sample may be carry-over from other donors' samples.

This clonotype was found many times. CDR3 bases: TGCAGTGCGGGGAGAAGCAATCAGCCCCAGCATTTT. This sequence encodes CSAGRSNQPQHF. The chain carries TRBV20-1 and TRBJ1-5, with no clear D. Germline loops: CDR1 DFQATT, CDR2 SNEGSKA (reference sequence). The germline V and J ends were trimmed by 6 bases and 1 base, with 7 bases remaining between them. This CDR3 spans 12 amino acids.

In its sample, this clonotype was seen a few times. The rearrangement links TRBV7-8 to TRBJ2-3; TRBD2 agrees at 12 bases. From germline, CDR1 is SGHVS and CDR2 FQNEAQ. The V segment lost 3 bases and the J segment 2 bases; nucleotides outside the gene matches: 6. The CDR3 totals 17 residues. The CDR3 DNA reads as TGTGCCAGCAGCTTTGCTAGCGGGAGGGTGGACACAGATACGCAGTATTTT. It codes for CASSFASGRVDTDTQYF.

The table lists this clonotype with many counts. V usage is TRBV28 and J usage is TRBJ2-6; D is unclear. This CDR3 is built from 14 residues. CDR1 is MDHEN, CDR2 SYDVKM, per germline. The CDR3 bases are TGTGCATCCGCTGGCTTTTCTGGGGCCAACGTCCTGACTTTC. Amino acid sequence: CASAGFSGANVLTF. The full variable domain, with the rest looked up from reference TRBV28 and TRBJ2-6, is DVKVTQSSRYLVKRTGEKVFLECVQDMDHENMFWYRQDPGLGLRLIYFSYDVKMKEKGDIPEGYSVSREKKERFSLILESASTNQTSMYLCASAGFSGANVLTFGAGSRLTVL.

V usage is TRBV10-3 and J usage is TRBJ2-3; TRBD1 aligns across 9 bases. V was clipped by 10 bases and J by 4 bases; unmatched bases: 9. The CDR3 is 14 residues long. Germline loops: CDR1 ENHRY, CDR2 SYGVKD. The CDR3 loop reads CATGRDREADTQYF. As DNA, the CDR3 is TGTGCCACGGGGCGGGACAGGGAAGCAGATACGCAGTATTTT.

This clonotype was seen many times. This chain links TRBV5-1 with TRBJ1-5; weak D call: TRBD1 (6 bases). V was cut by 4 bases and J by 5 bases, with 16 bases left in between. Germline V CDR1 and CDR2: SGHRS, YFSETQ. This CDR3 contains 15 residues. CDR3 DNA sequence: TGCGCCAGCAGCATATCAGGGGCGGAGGATCAGCCCCAGCATTTT. Translation: CASSISGAEDQPQHF.

This clonotype was counted many times. The chain joins TRBV7-2 to TRBJ2-3; D not resolved. This CDR3 comprises 12 residues. Germline lookup yields CDR1 SGHTA and CDR2 FQGNSA. Trimming shortened V by 4 bases and J by 4 bases, and 6 bases separated the two germline ends. Here the CDR3 DNA reads TGTGCCAGCAGCTCTTACGCAGATACGCAGTATTTT. Translating it yields CASSSYADTQYF.

This clonotype was seen more than once but under ten times. This chain joins TRBV18 and TRBJ2-3; D gene unclear. The CDR3 is 13 residues long. From germline, CDR1 is KGHSH and CDR2 LQKENI. Trimming cost V 3 bases and J 2 bases, with 6 bases left between them. CDR3 sequence (DNA): TGTGCCAGCTCACCTGACTTCACAGATACGCAGTATTTT. Its translation: CASSPDFTDTQYF.

The gene calls are TRBV7-9 and TRBJ2-2; tentative D call: TRBD2 (5 bases). V was shortened by 3 bases and J by 3 bases, with 5 bases between the two germline ends. This CDR3 contains 13 residues. Germline CDR1 SEHNR, CDR2 FQNEAQ (reference sequence). CDR3 nucleotide sequence: TGTGCCAGCAGCTTCGGGGACACCGGGGAGCTGTTTTTT. As protein: CASSFGDTGELFF. Using reference TRBV7-9 and TRBJ2-2 for the parts outside the CDR3, the full variable domain is DTGVSQNPRHKITKRGQNVTFRCDPISEHNRLYWYRQTLGQGPEFLTYFQNEAQLEKSRLLSDRFSAERPKGSFSTLEIQRTEQGDSAMYLCASSFGDTGELFFGEGSRLTVL.

A few counts support this clonotype. The gene calls are TRBV9 and TRBJ2-3, with 9 bases aligning to TRBD2. From germline, CDR1 is SGDLS and CDR2 YYNGEE. V shed 2 bases and J 7 bases; nucleotides not matched to a gene: 5. The CDR3 totals 14 residues. CDR3 sequence (DNA): TGTGCCAGCAGCGTTGCGGGAGGGGGAAATACGCAGTATTTT. Protein sequence: CASSVAGGGNTQYF.

The CDR3 DNA is TGCAGTGCTAGAGTAACAGATAATTCACCCCTCCACTTT. It yields the protein CSARVTDNSPLHF. The V gene is TRBV20-1, the J gene TRBJ1-6; D is uncertain. Germline V CDR1 and CDR2: DFQATT, SNEGSKA (reference sequence). Trimming took off 1 base at V and 5 bases at J, with 6 bases between the two ends. The CDR3 is 13 residues long.

This clonotype showed up many times. V and J are TRBV5-1 and TRBJ2-3, with D possibly being TRBD2 (6 bases). CDR3 length: 14 amino acids. Trimming left V 2 bases short and J 7 bases short, with 14 bases between. Germline CDR1 SGHRS, CDR2 YFSETQ. This CDR3 reads CASSLLAEGNTQYF. The CDR3 region has the DNA TGCGCCAGCAGCTTACTAGCAGAAGGAAATACGCAGTATTTT.

The chain uses TRBV27 and TRBJ2-7; no reliable D call. V was trimmed by 5 bases and J by 6 bases, leaving 5 bases between them. This CDR3 has 10 residues. Per the germline V gene, CDR1 is MNHEY and CDR2 is SMNVEV (reference sequence). CDR3 sequence: CASSHPEQYF. The CDR3 DNA sequence: TGTGCCAGCAGTCACCCCGAGCAGTACTTC.

This chain links TRBV10-3 with TRBJ2-1; the D gene is possibly TRBD2 (6 bases). Trimming cost V 10 bases and J 8 bases, with 18 bases left between them. CDR1 and CDR2 (germline): ENHRY, SYGVKD. The CDR3 length is 13 residues. The CDR3 loop reads CATLPGEEDEQFF. In DNA, the CDR3 is TGTGCCACCCTACCGGGGGAGGAGGATGAGCAGTTCTTC.

This clonotype occurred a few times. The chain joins TRBV21-1 to TRBJ2-5; the D call in the table, TRBD2, was not verified against the DNA. TRBV21-1 is annotated as a pseudogene. This CDR3 spans 17 amino acids. This CDR3 reads CASSYNRSGRYKETQYF. The CDR3, as DNA: TGTGCCAGCAGCTATAATCGGAGCGGGAGGTACAAAGAGACCCAGTACTTC.

In its sample, this clonotype was seen many times. This chain links TRBV3-1 with TRBJ2-2; 8 bases align to TRBD2. The CDR3 consists of 15 residues. Per germline, CDR1 LGHDT and CDR2 YNNKEL (reference sequence). With 3 bases clipped from V and 4 bases from J, the junction kept 4 bases outside the gene matches. The CDR3 sequence is CASSQVLAGTGELFF. Written as DNA, the CDR3 is TGTGCCAGCAGCCAGGTGCTAGCGGGCACCGGGGAGCTGTTTTTT.